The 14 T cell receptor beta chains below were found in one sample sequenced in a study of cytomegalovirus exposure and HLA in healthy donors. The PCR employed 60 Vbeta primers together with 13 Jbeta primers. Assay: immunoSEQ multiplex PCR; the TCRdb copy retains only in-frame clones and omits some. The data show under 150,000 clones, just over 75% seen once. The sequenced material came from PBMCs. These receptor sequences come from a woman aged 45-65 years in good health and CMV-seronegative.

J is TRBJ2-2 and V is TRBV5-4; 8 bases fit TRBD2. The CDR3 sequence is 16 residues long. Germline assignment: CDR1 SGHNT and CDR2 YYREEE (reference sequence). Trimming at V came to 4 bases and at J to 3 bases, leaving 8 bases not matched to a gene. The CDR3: CASSPSGRGDTGELFF. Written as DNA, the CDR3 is TGTGCCAGCAGCCCGTCCGGGAGGGGAGACACCGGGGAGCTGTTTTTT.

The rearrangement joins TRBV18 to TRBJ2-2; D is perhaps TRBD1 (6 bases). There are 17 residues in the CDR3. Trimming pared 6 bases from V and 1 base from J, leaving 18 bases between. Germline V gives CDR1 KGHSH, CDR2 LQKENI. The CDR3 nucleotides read TGTGCCAGCTCGGACCGGTTGGCGGACAGGAACACCGGGGAGCTGTTTTTT. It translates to CASSDRLADRNTGELFF.

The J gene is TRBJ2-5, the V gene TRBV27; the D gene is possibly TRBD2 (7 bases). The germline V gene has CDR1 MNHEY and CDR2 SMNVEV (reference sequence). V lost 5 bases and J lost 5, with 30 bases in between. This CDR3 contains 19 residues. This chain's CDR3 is CASSSGALPAQGKLETQYF. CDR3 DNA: TGTGCCAGCAGTAGCGGGGCCCTCCCCGCGCAGGGGAAACTGGAGACCCAGTACTTC.

CDR3 bases: TGTGCCAGCCTCCCGTCGGCTAGCCGTTTCCACGAGCAGTACTTC. This encodes CASLPSASRFHEQYF. J is TRBJ2-7 and V is TRBV19, with D possibly being TRBD2 (5 bases). Trimming stripped 9 bases from V and 5 bases from J, with 23 bases between. The V gene's germline CDR1 is LNHDA and CDR2 SQIVND (reference sequence). The CDR3 spans 15 residues.

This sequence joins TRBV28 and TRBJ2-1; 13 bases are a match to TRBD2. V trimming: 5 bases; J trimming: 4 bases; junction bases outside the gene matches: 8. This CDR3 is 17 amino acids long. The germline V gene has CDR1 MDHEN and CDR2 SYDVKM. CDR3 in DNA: TGTGCCAGCAGTGTTAGGACTAGCGGGAGCCTTTACAATGAGCAGTTCTTC. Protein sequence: CASSVRTSGSLYNEQFF.

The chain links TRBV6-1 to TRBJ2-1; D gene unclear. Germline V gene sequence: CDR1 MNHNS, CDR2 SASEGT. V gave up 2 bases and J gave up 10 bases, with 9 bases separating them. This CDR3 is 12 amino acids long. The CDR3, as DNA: TGTGCCAGCAGTGAACCGATAGTCGAGCAGTTCTTC. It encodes CASSEPIVEQFF.

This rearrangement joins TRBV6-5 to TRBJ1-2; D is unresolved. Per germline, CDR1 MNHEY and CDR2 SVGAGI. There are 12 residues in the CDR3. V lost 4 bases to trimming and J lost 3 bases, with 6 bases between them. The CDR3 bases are TGTGCCAGCAGTTTAGAGGACTATGGCTACACCTTC. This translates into CASSLEDYGYTF.

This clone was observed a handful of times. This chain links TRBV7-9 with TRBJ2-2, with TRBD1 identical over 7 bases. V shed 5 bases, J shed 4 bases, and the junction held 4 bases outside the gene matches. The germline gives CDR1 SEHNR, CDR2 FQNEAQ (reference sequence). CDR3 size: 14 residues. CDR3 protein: CASSRTGATGELFF. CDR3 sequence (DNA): TGTGCCAGCAGCCGGACAGGAGCCACCGGGGAGCTGTTTTTT.

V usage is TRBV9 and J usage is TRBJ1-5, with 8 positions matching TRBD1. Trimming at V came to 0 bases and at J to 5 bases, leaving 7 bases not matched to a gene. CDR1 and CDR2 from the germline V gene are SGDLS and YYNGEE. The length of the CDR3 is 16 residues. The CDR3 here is CASSVGGAGGDQPQHF. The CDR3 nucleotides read TGTGCCAGCAGCGTAGGCGGGGCAGGGGGCGATCAGCCCCAGCATTTT.

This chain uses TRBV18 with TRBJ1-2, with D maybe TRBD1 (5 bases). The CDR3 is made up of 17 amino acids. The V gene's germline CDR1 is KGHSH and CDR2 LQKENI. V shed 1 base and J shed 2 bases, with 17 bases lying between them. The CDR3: CASSPLGLRVPNYGYTF. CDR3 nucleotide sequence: TGTGCCAGCTCACCACTGGGACTGCGGGTCCCCAACTATGGCTACACCTTC.

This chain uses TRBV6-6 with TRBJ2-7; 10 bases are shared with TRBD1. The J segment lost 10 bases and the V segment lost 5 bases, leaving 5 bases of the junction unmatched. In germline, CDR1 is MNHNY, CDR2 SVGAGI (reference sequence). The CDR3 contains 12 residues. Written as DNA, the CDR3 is TGTGCCAGCAGTCGGGACAGGGGAGTACAGTACGTC. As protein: CASSRDRGVQYV.

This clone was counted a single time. The CDR3 here is CASSLLAGRYNEQFF. The DNA for the CDR3 is TGTGCCAGCAGCTTACTAGCGGGACGGTACAATGAGCAGTTCTTC. This sequence joins TRBV7-2 and TRBJ2-1; 9 nucleotides agree with TRBD2. J was trimmed by 4 bases and V by 2 bases; bases with no gene match: 3. The length of the CDR3 is 15 residues. Germline assignment: CDR1 SGHTA and CDR2 FQGNSA.

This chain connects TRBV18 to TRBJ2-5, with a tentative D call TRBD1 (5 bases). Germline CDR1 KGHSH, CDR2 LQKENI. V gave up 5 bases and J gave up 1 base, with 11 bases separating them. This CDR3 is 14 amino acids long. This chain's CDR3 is CASSFDRSQETQYF. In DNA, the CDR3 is TGTGCCAGCTCATTCGACAGATCCCAAGAGACCCAGTACTTC.

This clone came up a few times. For the CDR3, the DNA is TGCGCCAGCAGCCCCCATACCCCGGGACAGGGAGACACTGAAGCTTTCTTT. Residues: CASSPHTPGQGDTEAFF. This chain uses TRBV4-1 with TRBJ1-1; TRBD1 aligns across 9 bases. Per the germline V gene, CDR1 is MGHRA and CDR2 is YSYEKL. V was clipped by 4 bases and J by 3 bases; unmatched bases: 12. The CDR3 has 17 amino acids.